This note documents a single TCR beta chain sequence. Its antigen is unidentified. Clones were sequenced by immunoSEQ multiplex PCR, and TCRdb holds only the in-frame ones, with some missing. The sample lists tens of thousands of clones; roughly three quarters were seen once. This record belongs to a study of T cell responses to AZD1222 COVID-19 vaccine. Study-level findings and limits: Most donors were white British, females outnumbered males, and clonal diversity was possibly underestimated. All repertoire sampling was performed exclusively after the peak T cell response. The study reported that nearly half of spike-specific TCRs target unmutated variant regions.

Germline CDR1 and CDR2: LNHDA and SQIVND (reference sequence). This CDR3 contains 14 residues. The V gene lost 1 base and the J gene lost 1 base, with 5 bases spanning the gap. The rearrangement uses TRBV19 and TRBJ1-5; no clear D gene. This receptor was taken from an adult in good health. The sample was peripheral blood, taken on day 0 of MenACWY control vaccination. CDR3 protein: CASSIADSNQPQHF. The DNA of the CDR3 is TGTGCCAGTAGTATAGCCGACAGCAATCAGCCCCAGCATTTT.